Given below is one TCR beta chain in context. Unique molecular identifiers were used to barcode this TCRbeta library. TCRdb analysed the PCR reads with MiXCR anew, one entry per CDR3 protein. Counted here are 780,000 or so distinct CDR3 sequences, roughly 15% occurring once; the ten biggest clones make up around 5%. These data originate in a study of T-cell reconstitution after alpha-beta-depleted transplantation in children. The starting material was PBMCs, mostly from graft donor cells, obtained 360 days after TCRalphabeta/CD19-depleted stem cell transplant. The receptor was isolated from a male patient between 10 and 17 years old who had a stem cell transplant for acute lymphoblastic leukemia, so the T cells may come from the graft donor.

CDR3 residues: CSAREFSYEQYF. The CDR3 DNA follows: TGCAGCGCCCGGGAGTTCTCCTACGAGCAGTACTTC. The chain couples TRBV29-1 to TRBJ2-7; perhaps TRBD2 as D (6 bases). Between the trimmed V and J ends, which lost 7 bases and 0 bases, there was a span of 10 bases. The CDR3 runs 12 residues. The germline V gene encodes CDR1 SQVTM and CDR2 ANQGSEA.